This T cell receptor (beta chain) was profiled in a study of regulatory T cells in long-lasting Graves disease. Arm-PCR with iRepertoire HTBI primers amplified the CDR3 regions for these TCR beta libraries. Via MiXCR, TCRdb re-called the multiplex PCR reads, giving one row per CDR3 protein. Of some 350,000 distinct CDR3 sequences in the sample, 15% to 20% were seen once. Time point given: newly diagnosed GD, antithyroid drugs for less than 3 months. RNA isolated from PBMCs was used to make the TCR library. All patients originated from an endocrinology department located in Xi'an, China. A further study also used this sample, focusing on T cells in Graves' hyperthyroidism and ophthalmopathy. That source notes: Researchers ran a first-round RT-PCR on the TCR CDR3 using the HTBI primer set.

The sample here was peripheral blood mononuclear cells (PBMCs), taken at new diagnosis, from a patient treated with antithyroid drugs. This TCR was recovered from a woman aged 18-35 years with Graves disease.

As DNA, the CDR3 is TGTGCCAGCAGTTACCTGGGCAGCCAAGAGACCCAGTACTTC. Its translation is CASSYLGSQETQYF. The chain carries TRBV6-5 and TRBJ2-5; D remains unclear. The CDR3 is made up of 14 amino acids. Trimming took 2 bases from V and 1 from J, leaving 8 bases between them. Per germline, CDR1 MNHEY and CDR2 SVGAGI.